The present entry profiles one T cell receptor beta chain with its context. The CDR3 sequence is 14 residues long. CDR1 and CDR2 (germline): MDHEN, SYDVKM. Between the trimmed V and J ends, which lost 6 bases and 6 bases, there was a span of 14 bases. This entry is derived from a study of cytomegalovirus exposure and HLA in healthy donors. The PCR made use of 60 Vbeta and 13 Jbeta primers. Sequencing used immunoSEQ multiplex PCR; TCRdb keeps in-frame clones, though not all of them. Among 150,000 or so clones listed, around 80% were seen once. This TCR derives from a woman aged 40 to 50 in good health and CMV-seronegative. Sample: PBMCs. V gene TRBV28 combines with J gene TRBJ1-4; D is uncertain. In nucleotides, the CDR3 is TGTGCCAGCAGCCCTCCCCGGAGGTATGAAAAACTGTTTTTT. This translates into CASSPPRRYEKLFF.